This T cell receptor (beta chain) was sequenced in a study of blood T cell repertoires in COVID-19. Germline CDR1 and CDR2: SQVTM and ANQGSEA. Trimming took off 2 bases at V and 0 bases at J, with 8 bases between the two ends. The CDR3 runs to 14 residues. In its sample, this clone was seen a few times. TCRdb's table, derived via immunoSEQ multiplex PCR, lists solely in-frame clones and lacks some. Of about 120,000 clones listed, 87% are singletons. Sequenced sample: peripheral blood. The TCR comes from a woman in her 70s with acute or convalescent COVID-19. The chain joins TRBV29-1 to TRBJ2-1; D not certain. The CDR3: CSVENYSSYNEQFF. In nucleotides, the CDR3 is TGCAGCGTTGAAAACTATAGCTCCTACAATGAGCAGTTCTTC.